The rows below give T cell receptor beta chains drawn from one sample of a study of blood T cell repertoires in COVID-19. Repertoires were generated with immunoSEQ multiplex PCR, while TCRdb's copy carries only in-frame clones and drops some. This table has about 380,000 clones, less than 85% appearing once. The specimen sequenced was peripheral blood. The receptors were sampled from a woman aged 18-29 years with acute or convalescent COVID-19. Both conserved end residues are trimmed from each CDR3.

V gene	J gene	CDR3 protein
TRBV5-1	TRBJ1-1	ASSLNRGPEAF
TRBV2	TRBJ2-3	ASSVRRESYTDTQY
TRBV7-9	TRBJ2-7	ASSLAIGQAIPYEQY
TRBV6-1	TRBJ1-1	ASSEEDRAVIMNTEAF
TRBV19	TRBJ2-4	ASSIREINIQY
TRBV29-1	TRBJ1-1	SVVRGPVNTEAF
TRBV18	TRBJ1-1	ASSPAGMNTEAF
TRBV7-3	TRBJ1-4	ASSLGGQSNEKLF
TRBV11-3	TRBJ2-3	ASSFGLAGFDTDTQY
TRBV7-8	TRBJ1-2	ASSLEGGQIYGYT
TRBV5-8	TRBJ1-1	ASSLFSLLEAF
TRBV19	TRBJ1-1	ASSEGVNTEAF
TRBV11-2	TRBJ2-7	ASSLSSGGYEQY
TRBV3-1/TRBV3-2	TRBJ2-2	ASSQDLQRETAGELF
TRBV11-2	TRBJ2-7	ASSRGGGNEQY
TRBV28	TRBJ2-3	ASSQDRGGFADTQY
TRBV2	TRBJ1-5	ASSLQGHQPQH
TRBV3-1/TRBV3-2	TRBJ1-5	GKAEGGVNQPQH
TRBV19	TRBJ2-1	ATTQGHEQF
TRBV2	TRBJ2-2	ASSELAGGSTTGELF
TRBV9	TRBJ2-1	ASSVEGGSSYNEQF
TRBV5-1	TRBJ2-7	ASNDGGGREQY
TRBV28	TRBJ2-1	ASSSITTGVSYNEQF
TRBV12-3/TRBV12-4	TRBJ2-7	ASRGVTYEQY
TRBV4-1	TRBJ2-1	ASSQNRDRYNEQF
TRBV4-1	TRBJ2-3	ASSLERATDTQY
TRBV5-6	TRBJ1-1	ASSPRPTGGNEAF
TRBV30	TRBJ1-6	AWSVSGDSPLH
TRBV5-1	TRBJ2-7	ASSSGDGSSYEQY
TRBV2	TRBJ1-2	ASRDLSGDYGYT
TRBV2	TRBJ2-7	ASMGKTLSYEQY
TRBV5-1	TRBJ1-2	ASSLEAGSHGYT
TRBV3-1/TRBV3-2	TRBJ2-7	ASSLEASGGTYEQY
TRBV19	TRBJ1-1	ASSLQGADTEAF
TRBV30	TRBJ2-2	AWSVARITGELF
TRBV27	TRBJ2-7	ASSFQMTYEQY
TRBV7-2	TRBJ2-1	ASSLAGSGYNEQF
TRBV6-5	TRBJ2-7	ASRLQRGYEQY
TRBV11-2	TRBJ2-1	ASSLASEAPRYNEQF
TRBV5-1	TRBJ2-1	ASNPGTGFYNEQF
TRBV7-8	TRBJ1-1	ASSLAATENTEAF
TRBV28	TRBJ1-5	ASRLDRGNQPQH
TRBV2	TRBJ1-3	ASRGQSRGNTIY
TRBV6-1	TRBJ1-5	ASSEEFRFSAQH
TRBV6-2/TRBV6-3	TRBJ2-4	ASSYEVEEYGLTKNIQY
TRBV6-1	TRBJ1-3	ASSDYGASGNTIY
TRBV5-1	TRBJ1-1	ASSFLLQTDIASGGTEAF
TRBV28	TRBJ1-2	ASSKGTGGANYGYT
TRBV6-1	TRBJ2-5	ASREGLALETQY
TRBV28	TRBJ2-3	ASTEGGPTDTQY
TRBV9	TRBJ1-2	ASSPRTGGNYGYT
TRBV21-1	TRBJ1-1	ASNLIAGGRNTEAF
TRBV15	TRBJ1-2	ATSRDLGAAGYT
TRBV5-1	TRBJ2-7	ASSLGRGEDEQY